This T cell receptor (beta chain) was recorded in a study of T-cell memory formation after mild COVID-19. As for the study in general: Clusters of TCRs were largely donor specific.

On this clonotype itself: The antigen is unknown.

V was pared by 10 bases and J by 8 bases, with 19 bases between. Germline values: CDR1 KGHDR, CDR2 SFDVKD. CDR3 length equals 14 residues. Points from the study as a whole: Balance between CD4 and CD8 was seen in clones contracting day 15 to 85, and a CD4+ lean was seen in later expanders.

Constant-segment primers and 5'RACE yielded cDNA libraries for TCR alpha and TCR beta, each carrying sample barcodes and UMIs. Each CDR3 protein is one row after TCRdb ran MiXCR on the 5' RACE reads. The sample has fewer than 550,000 distinct CDR3 sequences; around 19% are singletons. The clonotype originates from an adult woman who had mild COVID-19 (a few samples of this study predate the infection). Cell type and time point are not known. The sample comprised PBMCs or a T cell subset sorted from them (not recorded which). The chain recombines TRBV24-1 with TRBJ1-4, with D possibly matching TRBD1 (6 bases). DNA for the CDR3: TGTGCCACTAGTCATTCAGGGGAACAAGAAAAACTGTTTTTT. It is translated as CATSHSGEQEKLFF.